This is a list of T cell receptor beta chains from one sample in a study of blood T cells in healthy people across ages. TCRdb called the 5' RACE reads again in MiXCR, with one record for every CDR3 protein. This sample yields 1.5 million to 1.8 million distinct CDR3 sequences, of which around 40% are seen a single time; 4% belongs to the top ten. Input material: blood. The receptor set was obtained from a woman between 18 and 30 years old in good health. CDR3s include the opening cysteine and the closing phenylalanine or tryptophan. The order of the fields is V gene, J gene, CDR3 protein.

TRBV20-1	TRBJ2-7	CSARGANSYEQYF
TRBV30	TRBJ1-1	CAWRNVGVPGGTEAFF
TRBV20-1	TRBJ2-1	CSARPSGVTYNEQFF
TRBV7-2	TRBJ2-1	CASSRGTSLSYEQFF
TRBV6-5	.	CASSYSRSEQYF
TRBV20-1	TRBJ2-1	CSARAPLAGYNEQFF
TRBV6-6	TRBJ1-6	CASSHELPYNSPLHF
TRBV20-1	TRBJ2-1	CSARDRLTGREFF
TRBV29-1	TRBJ1-2	CSVVGQGADYTF
TRBV20-1	TRBJ2-1	CSVPLAGYNEQFF
TRBV6-6	TRBJ2-1	CASNPWGTSGSNEQFF
TRBV20-1	TRBJ2-1	CSASSPGGPNEQFF
TRBV5-6	TRBJ1-3	CASSRRGVPGNTIYF
TRBV3-1	TRBJ1-6	CASSQARDKSSYNSPLHF
TRBV12-3/TRBV12-4	TRBJ1-2	CASSLAMDGPGGYTF
TRBV24-1	TRBJ2-1	CATSAAGGPYNEQFF
TRBV5-1	TRBJ2-1	CASSSRGGSFHEQFF
TRBV10-3	TRBJ2-5	CAISGQGQETQYF
TRBV29-1	TRBJ1-2	CSVESVRGTSGYTF
TRBV6-1	TRBJ2-7	CASRPPGSYEQYF
TRBV20-1	TRBJ1-1	CSARRGGWTFDTEAFF
TRBV15	TRBJ1-5	CATRQGRQPQHF
TRBV27	TRBJ1-2	CASSGRRAGETDGYTF
TRBV5-1	TRBJ2-4	CASSSNQGNKNIQYF
TRBV7-2	TRBJ2-1	CASSLDSLYNEQFF
TRBV5-1	TRBJ2-1	CASSLTSGGYYNEQFF
TRBV7-2	TRBJ2-7	CASSDWTARRSYGQYF
TRBV24-1	TRBJ2-1	CATSDADIRSYNEQFF